The clone carrying this T cell receptor (beta chain) showed up many times. The sample originates from a study of identical twins. TCRdb processed the 5' RACE reads anew with MiXCR; each CDR3 protein has one entry. The data contain roughly 1.6 million distinct CDR3 sequences, about 30% of them singletons. The CDR3 sequence is 13 residues long. Looked up from germline, CDR1 is DFQATT and CDR2 is SNEGSKA (reference sequence). V gave up 2 bases and J gave up 2 bases, with 7 bases separating them. This sequence originates from a newborn girl in good health. This sequence joins TRBV20-1 and TRBJ2-1, with D perhaps TRBD1 or TRBD2 (5 bases each). Sequencing used cord blood. CDR3 bases: TGCAGTGCTAGATTGGGGGCCTACAATGAGCAGTTCTTC. Translation gives CSARLGAYNEQFF.